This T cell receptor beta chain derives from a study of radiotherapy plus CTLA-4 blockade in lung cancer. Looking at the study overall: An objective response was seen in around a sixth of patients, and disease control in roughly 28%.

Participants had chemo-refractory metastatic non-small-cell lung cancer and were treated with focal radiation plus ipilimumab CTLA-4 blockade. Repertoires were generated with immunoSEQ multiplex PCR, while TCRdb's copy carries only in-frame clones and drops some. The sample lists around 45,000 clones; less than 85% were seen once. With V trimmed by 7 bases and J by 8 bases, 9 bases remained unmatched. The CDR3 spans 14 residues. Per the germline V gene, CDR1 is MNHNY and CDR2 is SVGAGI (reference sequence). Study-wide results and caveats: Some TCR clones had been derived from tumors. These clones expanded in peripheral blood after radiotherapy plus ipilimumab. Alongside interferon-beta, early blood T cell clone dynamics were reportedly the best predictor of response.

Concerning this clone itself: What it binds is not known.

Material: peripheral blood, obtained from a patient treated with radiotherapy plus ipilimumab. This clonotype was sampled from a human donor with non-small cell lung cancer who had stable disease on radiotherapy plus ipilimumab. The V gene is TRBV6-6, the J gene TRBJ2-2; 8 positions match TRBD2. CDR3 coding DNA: TGTGCCAGCACCACCTTGCGGGGGGTAGGGGAGCTGTTTTTT. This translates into CASTTLRGVGELFF.